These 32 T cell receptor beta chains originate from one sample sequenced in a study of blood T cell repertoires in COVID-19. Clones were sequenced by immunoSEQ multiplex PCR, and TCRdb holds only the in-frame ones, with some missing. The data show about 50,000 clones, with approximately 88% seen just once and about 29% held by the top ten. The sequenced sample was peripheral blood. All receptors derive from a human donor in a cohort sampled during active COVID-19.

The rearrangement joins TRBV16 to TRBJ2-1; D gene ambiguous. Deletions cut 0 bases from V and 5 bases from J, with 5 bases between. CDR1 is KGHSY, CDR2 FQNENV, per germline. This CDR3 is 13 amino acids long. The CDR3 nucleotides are TGTGCCAGCAGCCAATCGGCAAACAATGAGCAGTTCTTC. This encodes CASSQSANNEQFF.

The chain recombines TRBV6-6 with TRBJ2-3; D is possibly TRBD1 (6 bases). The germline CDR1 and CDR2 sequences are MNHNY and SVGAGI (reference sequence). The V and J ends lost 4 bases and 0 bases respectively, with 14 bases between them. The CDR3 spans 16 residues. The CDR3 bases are TGTGCCAGCAGTTTACATGGGGACACCAGCACAGATACGCAGTATTTT. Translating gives CASSLHGDTSTDTQYF.

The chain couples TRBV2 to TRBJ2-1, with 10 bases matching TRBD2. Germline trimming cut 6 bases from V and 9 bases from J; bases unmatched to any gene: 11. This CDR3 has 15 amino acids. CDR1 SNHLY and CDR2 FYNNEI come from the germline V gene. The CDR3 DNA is TGTGCCAGCAGCCAGAGAGCGGGGGGGCCAGGTGAGCAGTTCTTC. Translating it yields CASSQRAGGPGEQFF.

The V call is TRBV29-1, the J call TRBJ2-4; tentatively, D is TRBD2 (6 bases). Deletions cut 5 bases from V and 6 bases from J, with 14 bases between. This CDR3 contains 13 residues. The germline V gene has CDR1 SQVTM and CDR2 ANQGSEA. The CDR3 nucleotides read TGCAGCGTTATCGACGGAGGGCCAAACATTCAGTACTTC. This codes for CSVIDGGPNIQYF.

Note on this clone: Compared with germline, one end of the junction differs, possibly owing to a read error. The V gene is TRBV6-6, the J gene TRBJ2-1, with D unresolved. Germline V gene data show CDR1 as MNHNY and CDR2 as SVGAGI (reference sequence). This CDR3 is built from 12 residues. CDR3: CASSFSSNEQFF. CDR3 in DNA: TGTGCCAGCAGTTTCTCCTCCAATGAGCAGTTCTTC.

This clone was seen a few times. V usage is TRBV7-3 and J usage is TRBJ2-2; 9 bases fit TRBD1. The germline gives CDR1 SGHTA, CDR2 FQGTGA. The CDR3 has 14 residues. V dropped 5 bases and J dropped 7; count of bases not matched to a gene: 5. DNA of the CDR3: TGTGCCAGCAGCCCGGGACAGGGCTACGGGGAGCTGTTTTTT. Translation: CASSPGQGYGELFF.

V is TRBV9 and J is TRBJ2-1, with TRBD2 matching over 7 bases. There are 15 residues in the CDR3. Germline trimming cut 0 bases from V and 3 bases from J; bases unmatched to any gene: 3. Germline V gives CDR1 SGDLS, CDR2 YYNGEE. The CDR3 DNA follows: TGTGCCAGCAGCGTAGGGGCGGGAGTCTACAATGAGCAGTTCTTC. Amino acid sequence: CASSVGAGVYNEQFF.

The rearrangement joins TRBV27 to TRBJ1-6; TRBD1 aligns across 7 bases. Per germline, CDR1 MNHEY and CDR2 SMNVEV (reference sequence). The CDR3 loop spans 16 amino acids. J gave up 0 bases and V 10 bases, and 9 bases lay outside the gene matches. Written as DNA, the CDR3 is TGTGCCACCCGGGGGTCAGGGGGCTCCTATAATTCACCCCTCCACTTT. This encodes CATRGSGGSYNSPLHF.

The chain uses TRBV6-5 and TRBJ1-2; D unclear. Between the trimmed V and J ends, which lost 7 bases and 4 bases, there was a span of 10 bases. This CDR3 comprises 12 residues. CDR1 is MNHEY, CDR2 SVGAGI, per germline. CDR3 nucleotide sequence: TGTGCCAGCAAGAGAACGTCCTATGGCTACACCTTC. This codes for CASKRTSYGYTF.

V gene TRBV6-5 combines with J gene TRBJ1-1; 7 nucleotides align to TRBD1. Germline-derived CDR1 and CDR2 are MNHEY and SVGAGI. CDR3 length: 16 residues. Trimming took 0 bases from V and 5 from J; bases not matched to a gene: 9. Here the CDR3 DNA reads TGTGCCAGCAGTTACTCGGACCAGGGGGTTGGGACTGAAGCTTTCTTT. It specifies CASSYSDQGVGTEAFF.

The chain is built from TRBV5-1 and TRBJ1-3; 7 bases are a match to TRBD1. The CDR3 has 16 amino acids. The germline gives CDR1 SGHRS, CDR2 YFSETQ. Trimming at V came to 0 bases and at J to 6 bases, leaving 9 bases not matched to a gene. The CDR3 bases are TGCGCCAGCAGCTTGGGTTTCGGCAGGGGGGAAAACACCATATATTTT. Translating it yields CASSLGFGRGENTIYF.

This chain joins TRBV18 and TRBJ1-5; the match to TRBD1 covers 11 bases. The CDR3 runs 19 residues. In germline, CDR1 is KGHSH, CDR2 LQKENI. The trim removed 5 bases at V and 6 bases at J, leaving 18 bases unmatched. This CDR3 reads CASSSNPGQGGRVGQPQHF. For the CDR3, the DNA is TGTGCCAGCTCATCCAATCCGGGACAGGGGGGGAGAGTGGGTCAGCCCCAGCATTTT.

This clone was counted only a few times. CDR3 amino acids: CASSQDETGSYEQYF. The CDR3 coding sequence is TGCGCCAGCAGCCAAGACGAGACAGGCTCCTACGAGCAGTACTTC. V is TRBV4-1 and J is TRBJ2-7; D possibly corresponds to TRBD1 (6 bases). Germline V lookup: CDR1 MGHRA, CDR2 YSYEKL. V was cut by 0 bases and J by 0 bases, with 9 bases left in between. There are 15 residues in the CDR3.

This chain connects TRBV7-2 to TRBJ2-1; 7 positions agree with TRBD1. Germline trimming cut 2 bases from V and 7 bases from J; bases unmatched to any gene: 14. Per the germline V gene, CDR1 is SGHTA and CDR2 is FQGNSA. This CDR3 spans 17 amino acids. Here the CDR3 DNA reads TGTGCCAGCAGCTTACCGAGGACAGGTGGCTCCTTAAATGAGCAGTTCTTC. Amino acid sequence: CASSLPRTGGSLNEQFF. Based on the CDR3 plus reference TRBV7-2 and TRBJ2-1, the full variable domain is GAGVSQSPSNKVTEKGKDVELRCDPISGHTALYWYRQSLGQGLEFLIYFQGNSAPDKSGLPSDRFSAERTGGSVSTLTIQRTQQEDSAVYLCASSLPRTGGSLNEQFFGPGTRLTVL.

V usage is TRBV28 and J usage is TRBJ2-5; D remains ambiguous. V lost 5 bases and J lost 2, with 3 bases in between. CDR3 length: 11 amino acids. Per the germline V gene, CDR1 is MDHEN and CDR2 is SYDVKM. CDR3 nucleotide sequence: TGTGCCAGCAGTCCTCAAGAGACCCAGTACTTC. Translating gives CASSPQETQYF.

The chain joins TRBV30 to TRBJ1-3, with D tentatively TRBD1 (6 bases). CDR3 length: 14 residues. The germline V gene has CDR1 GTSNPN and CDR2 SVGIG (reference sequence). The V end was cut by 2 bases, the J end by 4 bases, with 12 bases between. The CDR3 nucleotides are TGTGCCTGGAGTTTGCAGGGGTCCGGAAACACCATATATTTT. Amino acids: CAWSLQGSGNTIYF.

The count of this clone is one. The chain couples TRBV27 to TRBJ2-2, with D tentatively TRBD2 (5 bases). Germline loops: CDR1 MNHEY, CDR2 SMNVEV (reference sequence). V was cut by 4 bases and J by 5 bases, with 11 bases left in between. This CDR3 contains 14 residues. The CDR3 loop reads CASSYGMRTGELFF. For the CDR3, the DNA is TGTGCCAGCAGTTACGGGATGAGGACCGGGGAGCTGTTTTTT.

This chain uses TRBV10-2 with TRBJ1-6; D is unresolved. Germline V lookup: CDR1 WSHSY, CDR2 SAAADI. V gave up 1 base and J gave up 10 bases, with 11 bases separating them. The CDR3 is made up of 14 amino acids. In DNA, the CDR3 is TGCGCCAGCAGTGAGTATGGAGGGCGCTCACCCCTCCACTTT. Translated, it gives CASSEYGGRSPLHF.

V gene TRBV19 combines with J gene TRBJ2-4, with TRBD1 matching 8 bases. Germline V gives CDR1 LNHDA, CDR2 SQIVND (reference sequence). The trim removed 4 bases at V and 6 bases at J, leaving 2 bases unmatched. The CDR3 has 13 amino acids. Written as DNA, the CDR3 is TGTGCCAGTAGTACCGACAGGGGAAACATTCAGTACTTC. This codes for CASSTDRGNIQYF.

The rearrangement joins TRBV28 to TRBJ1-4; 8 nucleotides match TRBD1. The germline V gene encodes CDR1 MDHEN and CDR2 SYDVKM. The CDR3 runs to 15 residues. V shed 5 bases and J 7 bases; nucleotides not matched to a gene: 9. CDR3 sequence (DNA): TGTGCCAGCAGTATAAATACAGGGGGAGGTGAAAAACTGTTTTTT. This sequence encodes CASSINTGGGEKLFF. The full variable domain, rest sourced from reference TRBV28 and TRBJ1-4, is DVKVTQSSRYLVKRTGEKVFLECVQDMDHENMFWYRQDPGLGLRLIYFSYDVKMKEKGDIPEGYSVSREKKERFSLILESASTNQTSMYLCASSINTGGGEKLFFGSGTQLSVL.

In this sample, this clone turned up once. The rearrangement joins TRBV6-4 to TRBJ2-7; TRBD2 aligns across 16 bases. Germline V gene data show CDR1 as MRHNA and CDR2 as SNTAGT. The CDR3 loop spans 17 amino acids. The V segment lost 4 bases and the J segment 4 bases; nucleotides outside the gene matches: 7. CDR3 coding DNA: TGTGCCAGCAGTGCGGGACTAGCGGGGGGGCCTTCTTACGAGCAGTACTTC. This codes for CASSAGLAGGPSYEQYF.

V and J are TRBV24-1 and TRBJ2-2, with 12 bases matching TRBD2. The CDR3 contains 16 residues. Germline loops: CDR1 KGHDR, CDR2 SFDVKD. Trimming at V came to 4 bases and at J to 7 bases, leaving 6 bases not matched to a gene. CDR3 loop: CATSEWTSGTSGELFF. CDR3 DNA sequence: TGTGCCACCAGTGAGTGGACTAGCGGGACGAGCGGGGAGCTGTTTTTT.

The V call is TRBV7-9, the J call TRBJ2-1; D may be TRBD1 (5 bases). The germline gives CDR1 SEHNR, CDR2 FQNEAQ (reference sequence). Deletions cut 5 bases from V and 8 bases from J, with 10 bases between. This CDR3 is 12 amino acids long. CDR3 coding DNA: TGTGCCAGCAGCCCGCAGGGCCATGAGCAGTTCTTC. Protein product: CASSPQGHEQFF. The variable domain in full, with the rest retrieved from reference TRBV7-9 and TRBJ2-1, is DTGVSQNPRHKITKRGQNVTFRCDPISEHNRLYWYRQTLGQGPEFLTYFQNEAQLEKSRLLSDRFSAERPKGSFSTLEIQRTEQGDSAMYLCASSPQGHEQFFGPGTRLTVL.

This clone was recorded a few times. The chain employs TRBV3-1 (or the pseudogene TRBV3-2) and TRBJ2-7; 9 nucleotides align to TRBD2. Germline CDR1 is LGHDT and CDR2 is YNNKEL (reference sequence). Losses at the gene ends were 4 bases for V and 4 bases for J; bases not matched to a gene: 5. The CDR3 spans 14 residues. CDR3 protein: CASSPGLARYEQYV. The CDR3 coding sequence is TGTGCCAGCAGCCCAGGACTAGCGAGGTACGAGCAGTACGTC.

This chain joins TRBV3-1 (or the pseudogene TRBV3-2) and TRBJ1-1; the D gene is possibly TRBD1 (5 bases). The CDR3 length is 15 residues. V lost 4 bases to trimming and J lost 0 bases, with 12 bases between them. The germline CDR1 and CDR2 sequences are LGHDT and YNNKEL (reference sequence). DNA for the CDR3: TGTGCCAGCAGCCGAGAAGGCAGGGTGAACACTGAAGCTTTCTTT. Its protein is CASSREGRVNTEAFF.

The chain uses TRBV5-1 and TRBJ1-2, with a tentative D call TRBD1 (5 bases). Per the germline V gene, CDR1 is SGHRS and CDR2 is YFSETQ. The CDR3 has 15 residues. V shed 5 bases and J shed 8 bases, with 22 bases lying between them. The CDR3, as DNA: TGCGCCAGCAGATCATTGGGGGAGGCCCCGTCCGGCTACACCTTC. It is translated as CASRSLGEAPSGYTF. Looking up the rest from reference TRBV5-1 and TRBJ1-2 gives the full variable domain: KAGVTQTPRYLIKTRGQQVTLSCSPISGHRSVSWYQQTPGQGLQFLFEYFSETQRNKGNFPGRFSGRQFSNSRSEMNVSTLELGDSALYLCASRSLGEAPSGYTFGSGTRLTVV.

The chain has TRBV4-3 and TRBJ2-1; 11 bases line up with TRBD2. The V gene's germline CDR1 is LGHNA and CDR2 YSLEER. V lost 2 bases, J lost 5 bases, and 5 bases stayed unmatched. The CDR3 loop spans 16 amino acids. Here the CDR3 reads CASSQHETSGNNEQFF. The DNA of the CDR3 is TGCGCCAGCAGCCAACACGAGACTAGCGGGAACAATGAGCAGTTCTTC.

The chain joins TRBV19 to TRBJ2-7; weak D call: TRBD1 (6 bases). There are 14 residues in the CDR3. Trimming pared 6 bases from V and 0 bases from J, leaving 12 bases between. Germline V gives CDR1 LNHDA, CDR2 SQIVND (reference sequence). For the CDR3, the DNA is TGTGCCAGTAGAGGGGACACCTACTCCTACGAGCAGTACTTC. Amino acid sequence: CASRGDTYSYEQYF.

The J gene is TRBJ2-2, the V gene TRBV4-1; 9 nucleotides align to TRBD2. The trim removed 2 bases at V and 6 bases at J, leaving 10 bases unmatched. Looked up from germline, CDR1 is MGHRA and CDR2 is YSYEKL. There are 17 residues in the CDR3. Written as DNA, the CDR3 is TGCGCCAGCAGCCAACCTCTTGAGCGGGAGGATCCCGGGGAGCTGTTTTTT. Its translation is CASSQPLEREDPGELFF.

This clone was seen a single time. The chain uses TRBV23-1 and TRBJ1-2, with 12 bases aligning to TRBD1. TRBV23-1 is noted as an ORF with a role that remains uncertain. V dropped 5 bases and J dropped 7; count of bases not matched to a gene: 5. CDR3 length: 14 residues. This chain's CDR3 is CASSCRDRGLGYTF. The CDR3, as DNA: TGCGCCAGCAGTTGCCGGGACAGGGGGCTTGGCTACACCTTC.

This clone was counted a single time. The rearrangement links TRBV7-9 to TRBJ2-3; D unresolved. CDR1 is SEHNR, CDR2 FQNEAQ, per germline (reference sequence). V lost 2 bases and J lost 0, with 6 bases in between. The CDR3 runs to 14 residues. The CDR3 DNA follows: TGTGCCAGCAGCTTAAGCTTAAGCACAGATACGCAGTATTTT. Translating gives CASSLSLSTDTQYF.

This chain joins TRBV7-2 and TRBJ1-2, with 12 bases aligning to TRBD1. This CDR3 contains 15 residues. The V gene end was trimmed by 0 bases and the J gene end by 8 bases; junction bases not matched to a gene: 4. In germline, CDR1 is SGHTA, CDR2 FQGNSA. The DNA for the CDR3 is TGTGCCAGCAGCTTAGCGGGGGACAGGGGGCAAGGCTACACCTTC. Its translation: CASSLAGDRGQGYTF.